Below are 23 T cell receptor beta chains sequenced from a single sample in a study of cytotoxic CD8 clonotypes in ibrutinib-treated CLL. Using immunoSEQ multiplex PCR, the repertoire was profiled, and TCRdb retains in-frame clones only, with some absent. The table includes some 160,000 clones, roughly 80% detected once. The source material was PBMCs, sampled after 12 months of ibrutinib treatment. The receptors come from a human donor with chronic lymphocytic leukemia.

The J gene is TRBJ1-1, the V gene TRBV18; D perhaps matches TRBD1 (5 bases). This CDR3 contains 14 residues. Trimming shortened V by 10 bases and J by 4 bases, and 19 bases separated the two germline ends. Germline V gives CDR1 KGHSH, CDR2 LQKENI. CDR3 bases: TGTGCCACCTTCACCGGGGAGGGGACCACTGAAGCTTTCTTT. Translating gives CATFTGEGTTEAFF.

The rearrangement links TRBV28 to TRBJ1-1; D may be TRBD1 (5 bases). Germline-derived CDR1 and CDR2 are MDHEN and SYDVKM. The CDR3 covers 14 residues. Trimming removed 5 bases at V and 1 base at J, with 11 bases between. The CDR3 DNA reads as TGTGCCAGCAGTGTCCAAACAGGGAACACTGAAGCTTTCTTT. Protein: CASSVQTGNTEAFF.

The CDR3 sequence is CASSQSSGAARSSYEQYF. The CDR3 nucleotides are TGCGCCAGCAGTCAATCGAGTGGTGCAGCCAGAAGCTCCTACGAGCAGTACTTC. The rearrangement links TRBV23-1 to TRBJ2-7; D gene ambiguous. TRBV23-1 carries the ORF label, with uncertain function. The CDR3 consists of 18 residues. The V end lost 0 bases, the J end lost 0 bases, and 18 bases lay between the germline ends.

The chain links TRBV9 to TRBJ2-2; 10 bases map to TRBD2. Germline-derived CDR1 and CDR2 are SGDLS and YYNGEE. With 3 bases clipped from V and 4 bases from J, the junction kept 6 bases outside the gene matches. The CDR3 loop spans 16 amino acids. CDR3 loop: CASSALAGDGTGELFF. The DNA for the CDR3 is TGTGCCAGCAGCGCCCTAGCGGGAGATGGCACCGGGGAGCTGTTTTTT.

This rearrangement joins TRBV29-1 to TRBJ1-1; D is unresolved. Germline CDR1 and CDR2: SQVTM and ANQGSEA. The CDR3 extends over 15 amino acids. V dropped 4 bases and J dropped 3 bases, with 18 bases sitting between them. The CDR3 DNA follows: TGCAGCGTTGGAGGCAGTTTTTTGAGAGACACTGAAGCTTTCTTT. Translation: CSVGGSFLRDTEAFF.

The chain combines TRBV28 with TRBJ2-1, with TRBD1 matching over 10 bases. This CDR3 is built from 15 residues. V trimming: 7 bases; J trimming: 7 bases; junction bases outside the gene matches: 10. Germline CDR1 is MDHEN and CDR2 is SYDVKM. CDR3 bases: TGTGCCAGCAAGAGTTGGGGGACAGGGGCTAATGAGCAGTTCTTC. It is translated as CASKSWGTGANEQFF.

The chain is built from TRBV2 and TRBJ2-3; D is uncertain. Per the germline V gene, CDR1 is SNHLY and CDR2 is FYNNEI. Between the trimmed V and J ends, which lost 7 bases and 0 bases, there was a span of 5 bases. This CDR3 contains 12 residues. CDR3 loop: CASTASTDTQYF. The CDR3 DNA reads TGTGCCAGCACGGCTAGCACAGATACGCAGTATTTT. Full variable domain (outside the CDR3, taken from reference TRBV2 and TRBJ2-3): EPEVTQTPSHQVTQMGQEVILRCVPISNHLYFYWYRQILGQKVEFLVSFYNNEISEKSEIFDDQFSVERPDGSNFTLKIRSTKLEDSAMYFCASTASTDTQYFGPGTRLTVL.

The CDR3 DNA reads as TGTGCCAGCAGACCAACTAGCGGGAAGGATGAGCAGTTCTTC. Translated, it gives CASRPTSGKDEQFF. V gene TRBV28 combines with J gene TRBJ2-1, with TRBD2 matching over 10 bases. The CDR3 is 14 residues long. Germline CDR1 and CDR2: MDHEN and SYDVKM. The V and J ends lost 6 bases and 8 bases, in that order; junction bases with no gene match: 7.

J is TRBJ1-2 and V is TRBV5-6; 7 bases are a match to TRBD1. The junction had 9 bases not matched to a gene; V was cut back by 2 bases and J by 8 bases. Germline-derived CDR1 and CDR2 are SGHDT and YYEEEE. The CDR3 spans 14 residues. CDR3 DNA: TGTGCCAGCAGCTTCGACGACAGGGCACGCGGCTACACCTTC. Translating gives CASSFDDRARGYTF.

CDR3 nucleotides: TGTGCCAGCGCGGAGGACAGGGTTAACGGCTACACCTTC. Its translation: CASAEDRVNGYTF. The chain is built from TRBV18 and TRBJ1-2, with 8 bases fitting TRBD1. Germline V gene lookup returns CDR1 KGHSH and CDR2 LQKENI. The CDR3 runs 13 residues. V lost 8 bases to trimming and J lost 8 bases; unmatched junction nucleotides: 10.

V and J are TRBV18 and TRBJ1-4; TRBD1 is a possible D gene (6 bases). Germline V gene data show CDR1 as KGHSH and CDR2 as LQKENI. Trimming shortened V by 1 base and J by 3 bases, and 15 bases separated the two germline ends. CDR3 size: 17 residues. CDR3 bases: TGTGCCAGCTCACCACTGACGGACAGTGGATCTAATGAAAAACTGTTTTTT. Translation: CASSPLTDSGSNEKLFF.

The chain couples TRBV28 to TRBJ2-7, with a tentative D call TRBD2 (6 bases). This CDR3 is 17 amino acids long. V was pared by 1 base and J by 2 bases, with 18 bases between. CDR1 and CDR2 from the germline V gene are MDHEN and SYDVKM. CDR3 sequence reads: CASSLSSLGERAYEQYF. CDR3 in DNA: TGTGCCAGCAGTTTATCTTCTTTGGGGGAGCGGGCCTACGAGCAGTACTTC.

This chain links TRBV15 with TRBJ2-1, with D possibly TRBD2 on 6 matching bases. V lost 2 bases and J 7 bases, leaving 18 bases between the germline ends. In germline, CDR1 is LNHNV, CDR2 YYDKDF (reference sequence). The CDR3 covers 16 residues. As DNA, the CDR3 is TGTGCCACCAGCAGACTTACCCTAGGGACTCGGAATGAGCAGTTCTTC. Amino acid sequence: CATSRLTLGTRNEQFF.

CDR3 sequence reads: CASSQDIAGRIYEQYF. CDR3 DNA sequence: TGCGCCAGCAGCCAAGATATTGCGGGGCGCATCTACGAGCAGTACTTC. The chain recombines TRBV4-3 with TRBJ2-7, with a weak D call TRBD2 (6 bases). V lost 0 bases to trimming and J lost 3 bases, with 15 bases between them. CDR3 length: 16 residues. Per germline, CDR1 LGHNA and CDR2 YSLEER.

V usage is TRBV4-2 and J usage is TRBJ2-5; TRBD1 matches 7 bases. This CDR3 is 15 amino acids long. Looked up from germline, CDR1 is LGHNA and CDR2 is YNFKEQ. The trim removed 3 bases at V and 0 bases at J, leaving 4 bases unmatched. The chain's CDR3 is CASSHGDRDQETQYF. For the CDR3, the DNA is TGTGCCAGCAGCCATGGAGACAGGGACCAAGAGACCCAGTACTTC.

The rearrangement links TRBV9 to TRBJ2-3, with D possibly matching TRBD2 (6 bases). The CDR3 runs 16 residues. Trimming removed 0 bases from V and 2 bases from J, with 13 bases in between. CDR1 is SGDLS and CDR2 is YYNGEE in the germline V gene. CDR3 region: CASSVGVGGYTDTQYF. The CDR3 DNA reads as TGTGCCAGCAGCGTAGGCGTGGGGGGATACACAGATACGCAGTATTTT.

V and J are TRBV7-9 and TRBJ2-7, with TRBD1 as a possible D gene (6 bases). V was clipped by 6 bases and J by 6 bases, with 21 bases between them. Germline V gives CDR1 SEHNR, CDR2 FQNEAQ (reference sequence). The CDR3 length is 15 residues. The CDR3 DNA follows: TGTGCCAGCAGTTTCTACCGGGACACCCCCAGCGAGCAGTACTTC. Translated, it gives CASSFYRDTPSEQYF.

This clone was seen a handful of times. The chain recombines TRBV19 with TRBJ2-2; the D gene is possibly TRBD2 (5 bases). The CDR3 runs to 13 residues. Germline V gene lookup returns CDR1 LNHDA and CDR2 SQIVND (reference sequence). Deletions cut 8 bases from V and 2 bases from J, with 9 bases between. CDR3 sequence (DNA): TGTGCCAGTCTCGGACTTAACACCGGGGAGCTGTTTTTT. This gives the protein CASLGLNTGELFF.

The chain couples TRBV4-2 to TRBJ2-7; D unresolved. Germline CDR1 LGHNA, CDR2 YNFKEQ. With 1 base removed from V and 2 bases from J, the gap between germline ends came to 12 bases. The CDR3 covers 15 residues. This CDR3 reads CASSQVGRETYEQYF. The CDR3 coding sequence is TGTGCCAGCAGCCAAGTGGGAAGGGAAACCTACGAGCAGTACTTC.

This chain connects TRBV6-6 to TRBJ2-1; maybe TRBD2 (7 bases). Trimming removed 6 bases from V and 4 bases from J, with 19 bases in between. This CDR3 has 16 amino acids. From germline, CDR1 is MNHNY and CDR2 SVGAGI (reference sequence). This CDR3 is CASRTGGQGSYNEQFF. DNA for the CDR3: TGTGCCAGCAGAACCGGGGGGCAGGGCAGTTACAATGAGCAGTTCTTC.

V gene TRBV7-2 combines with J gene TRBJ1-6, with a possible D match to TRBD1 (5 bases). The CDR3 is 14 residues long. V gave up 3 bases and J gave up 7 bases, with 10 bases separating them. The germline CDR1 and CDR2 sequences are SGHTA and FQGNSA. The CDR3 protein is CASSFQGRNSPLHF. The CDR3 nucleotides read TGTGCCAGCAGCTTCCAGGGTAGGAATTCACCCCTCCACTTT.

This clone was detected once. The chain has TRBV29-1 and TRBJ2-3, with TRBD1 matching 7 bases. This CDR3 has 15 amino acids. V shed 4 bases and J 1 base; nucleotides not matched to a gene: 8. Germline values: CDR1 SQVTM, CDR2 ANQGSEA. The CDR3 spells CSVGLGGLGTDTQYF. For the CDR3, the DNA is TGCAGCGTTGGTCTAGGGGGCTTGGGCACAGATACGCAGTATTTT.

CDR3 loop: CASRTAQNTEAFF. CDR3 sequence (DNA): TGTGCCAGCAGGACAGCTCAGAACACTGAAGCTTTCTTT. The rearrangement joins TRBV6-1 to TRBJ1-1, with D tentatively TRBD1 (5 bases). Trimming removed 6 bases at V and 1 base at J, with 9 bases between. The CDR3 is made up of 13 amino acids. The germline V gene has CDR1 MNHNS and CDR2 SASEGT.